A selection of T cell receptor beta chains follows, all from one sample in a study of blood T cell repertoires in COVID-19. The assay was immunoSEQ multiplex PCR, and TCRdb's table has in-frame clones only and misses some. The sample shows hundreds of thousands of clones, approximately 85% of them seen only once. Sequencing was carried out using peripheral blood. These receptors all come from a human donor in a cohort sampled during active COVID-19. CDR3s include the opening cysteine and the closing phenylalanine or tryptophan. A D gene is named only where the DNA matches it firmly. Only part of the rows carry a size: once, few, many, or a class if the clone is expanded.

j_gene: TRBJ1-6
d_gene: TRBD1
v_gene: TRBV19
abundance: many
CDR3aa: CASNYRGLDDSPLHF
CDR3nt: TGTGCCAGTAATTACAGGGGGCTCGACGATTCACCCCTCCACTTT

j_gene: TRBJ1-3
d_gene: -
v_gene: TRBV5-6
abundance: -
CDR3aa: CASSLLSGFGNTIYF
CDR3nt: TGTGCCAGCAGCTTGTTGTCCGGGTTCGGAAACACCATATATTTT

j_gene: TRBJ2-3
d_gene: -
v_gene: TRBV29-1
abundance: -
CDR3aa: CSVPGSSGRTDTQYF
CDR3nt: TGCAGCGTCCCAGGGAGTAGCGGTCGCACAGATACGCAGTATTTT

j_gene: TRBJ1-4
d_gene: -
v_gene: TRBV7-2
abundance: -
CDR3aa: CASSLRLPNEKLFF
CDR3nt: TGTGCCAGCAGCTTAAGACTCCCAAATGAAAAACTGTTTTTT

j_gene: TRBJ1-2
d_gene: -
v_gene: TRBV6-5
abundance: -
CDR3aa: CATPWEGGYTF
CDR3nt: TGTGCCACCCCTTGGGAGGGAGGCTACACCTTC

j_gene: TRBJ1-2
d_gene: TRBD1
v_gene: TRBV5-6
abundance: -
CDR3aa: CASSGTVLPPEGYTF
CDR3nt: TGTGCCAGCAGCGGGACAGTTTTACCCCCCGAGGGCTACACCTTC

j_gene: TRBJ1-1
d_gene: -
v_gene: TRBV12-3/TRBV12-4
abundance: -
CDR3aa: CASSSDRSTEAFF
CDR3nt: TGTGCCAGCAGCTCGGACAGAAGCACTGAAGCTTTCTTT

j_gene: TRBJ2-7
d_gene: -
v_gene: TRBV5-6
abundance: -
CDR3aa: CASSFTGSYEQYF
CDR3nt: TGTGCCAGCAGCTTTACCGGGTCCTACGAGCAGTACTTC

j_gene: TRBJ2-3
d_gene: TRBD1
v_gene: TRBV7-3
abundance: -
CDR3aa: CASSPRTGGITDTQYF
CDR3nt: TGTGCCAGCAGCCCAAGGACAGGGGGCATAACAGATACGCAGTATTTT

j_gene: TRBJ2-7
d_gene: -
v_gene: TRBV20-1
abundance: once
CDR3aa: CSARLGHEQYF
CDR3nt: TGCAGTGCTAGACTAGGCCACGAGCAGTACTTC

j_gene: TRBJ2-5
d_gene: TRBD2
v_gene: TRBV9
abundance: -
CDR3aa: CASSAGLAGGRMETQYF
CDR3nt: TGTGCCAGCAGCGCCGGACTAGCGGGGGGCCGGATGGAGACCCAGTACTTC

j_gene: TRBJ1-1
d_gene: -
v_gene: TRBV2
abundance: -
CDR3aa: CASRAQAGVNTEAFF
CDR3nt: TGTGCCAGCAGGGCACAAGCCGGGGTGAACACTGAAGCTTTCTTT

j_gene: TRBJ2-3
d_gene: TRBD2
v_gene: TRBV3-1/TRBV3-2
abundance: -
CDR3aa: CASSPKRVLAGINTQYF
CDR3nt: TGTGCCAGCAGCCCCAAACGGGTACTAGCGGGGATAAATACGCAGTATTTT

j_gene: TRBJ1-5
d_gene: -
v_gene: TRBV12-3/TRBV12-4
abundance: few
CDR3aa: CASSLKAYQPQHF
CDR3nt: TGTGCCAGCAGTTTAAAAGCATATCAGCCCCAGCATTTT

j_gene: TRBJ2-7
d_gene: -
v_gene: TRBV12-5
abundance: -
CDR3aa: CASGLDRVIPYEQYF
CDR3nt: TGTGCTAGTGGTTTGGACAGGGTTATCCCCTACGAGCAGTACTTC

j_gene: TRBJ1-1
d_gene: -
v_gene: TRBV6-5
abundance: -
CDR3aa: CASSGVTNTEAFF
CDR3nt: TGTGCCAGCAGCGGTGTTACGAACACTGAAGCTTTCTTT

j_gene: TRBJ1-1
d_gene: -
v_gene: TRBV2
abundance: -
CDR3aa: CASSASGFEFDTEAFF
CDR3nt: TGTGCCAGCAGTGCATCAGGGTTCGAATTTGACACTGAAGCTTTCTTT

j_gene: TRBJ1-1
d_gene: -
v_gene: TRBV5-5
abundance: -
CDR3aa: CASSLAAGTEAFF
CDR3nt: TGTGCCAGCAGCTTGGCCGCAGGAACTGAAGCTTTCTTT

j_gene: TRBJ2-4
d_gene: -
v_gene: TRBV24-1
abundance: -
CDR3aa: CATSDFTGNIQYF
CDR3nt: TGTGCCACCAGTGATTTTACGGGAAACATTCAGTACTTC

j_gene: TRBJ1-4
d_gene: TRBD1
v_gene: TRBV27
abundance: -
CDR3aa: CASSLYAGTGGEKLFF
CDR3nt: TGTGCCAGCAGTTTATATGCTGGGACAGGGGGTGAAAAACTGTTTTTT

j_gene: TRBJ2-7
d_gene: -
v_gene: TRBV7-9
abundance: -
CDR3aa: CASSLRDIPYEQYF
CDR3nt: TGTGCCAGCAGCTTACGGGACATCCCCTACGAGCAGTACTTC

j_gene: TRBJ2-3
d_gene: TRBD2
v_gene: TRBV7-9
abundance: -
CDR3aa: CASSSPLAGGTDTQYF
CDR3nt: TGTGCCAGCAGCTCCCCCTTAGCGGGGGGCACAGATACGCAGTATTTT

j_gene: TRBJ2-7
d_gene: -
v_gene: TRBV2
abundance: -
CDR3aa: CASSEALGPYEQYF
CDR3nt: TGTGCCAGCAGTGAAGCGCTTGGCCCCTACGAGCAGTACTTC

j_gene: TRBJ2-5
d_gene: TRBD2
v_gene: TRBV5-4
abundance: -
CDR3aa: CASRTSGGYQETQYF
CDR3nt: TGTGCCAGCAGGACTAGCGGGGGGTACCAAGAGACCCAGTACTTC

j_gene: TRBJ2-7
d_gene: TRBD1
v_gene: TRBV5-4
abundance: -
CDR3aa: CASRLTGTGDEQYF
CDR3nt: TGTGCCAGCAGACTCACCGGGACAGGGGACGAGCAGTACTTC

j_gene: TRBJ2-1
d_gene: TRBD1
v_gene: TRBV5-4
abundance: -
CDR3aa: CASSARDSSYNEQFF
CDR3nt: TGTGCCAGCAGCGCCCGGGACAGCTCCTACAATGAGCAGTTCTTC

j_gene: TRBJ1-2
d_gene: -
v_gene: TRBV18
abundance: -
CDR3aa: CASSPTDNYGYTF
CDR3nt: TGTGCCAGCTCCCCGACAGACAACTATGGCTACACCTTC

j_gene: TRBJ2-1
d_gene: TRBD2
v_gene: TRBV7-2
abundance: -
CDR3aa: CASRRLAGGSSYNEQFF
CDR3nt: TGTGCCAGCAGACGACTAGCGGGGGGGAGCTCCTACAATGAGCAGTTCTTC

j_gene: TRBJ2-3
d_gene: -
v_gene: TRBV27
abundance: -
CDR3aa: CASSLSSPTDTQYF
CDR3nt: TGTGCCAGCAGTTTGTCGAGCCCCACAGATACGCAGTATTTT

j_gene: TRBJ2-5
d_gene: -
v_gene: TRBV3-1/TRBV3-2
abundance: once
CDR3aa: CASSQSGETQYF
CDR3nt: TGTGCCAGCAGCCAATCAGGGGAGACCCAGTACTTC

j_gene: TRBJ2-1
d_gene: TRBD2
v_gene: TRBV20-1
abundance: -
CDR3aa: CSASLPRLAGAYNEQFF
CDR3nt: TGCAGTGCTAGTCTTCCCCGGCTAGCGGGGGCCTACAATGAGCAGTTCTTC